Shown below are 17 T cell receptor beta chains from a single sample sequenced in a study of immune characterization of retroperitoneal liposarcoma. MiXCR, run by TCRdb on the PCR reads, gives a single entry per CDR3 protein. The sample includes roughly 8,200 distinct CDR3 sequences, roughly two fifths of them seen just once. Input material: tumor tissue. These receptors came from a male donor with retroperitoneal liposarcoma.

The chain links TRBV6-6 to TRBJ2-4; tentatively, D is TRBD2 (5 bases). The assigned J gene may be wrong: the sequence end matches TRBJ2-1 better. This CDR3 region has 14 residues. Germline CDR1 and CDR2: MNHNY and SVGAGI (reference sequence). The CDR3 is CASSYLPSGNEQFF. CDR3 coding DNA: TGTGCCAGCAGTTACCTCCCCTCGGGGAATGAGCAGTTCTTC.

The V gene is TRBV6-2 or TRBV6-3, the J gene TRBJ2-3; maybe TRBD1 (6 bases). The germline CDR1 and CDR2 sequences are MNHEY and SVGEGT. This CDR3 spans 15 amino acids. Trimming shortened V by 5 bases and J by 0 bases, and 12 bases separated the two germline ends. CDR3 bases: TGTGCCAGCAGTGAGACAGGTTTAAGCACAGATACGCAGTATTTT. It specifies CASSETGLSTDTQYF.

This chain uses TRBV6-1 with TRBJ2-3; 8 bases match TRBD1. The CDR3 length is 16 residues. The trim removed 6 bases at V and 2 bases at J, leaving 10 bases unmatched. Germline-derived CDR1 and CDR2 are MNHNS and SASEGT. CDR3 amino acids: CASRARDRQNTDTQYF. The CDR3 region has the DNA TGTGCCAGCAGGGCCCGGGACAGGCAAAACACAGATACGCAGTATTTT.

Sample share makes this clonotype medium-sized. The genes are TRBV6-1 and TRBJ2-1; 10 bases map to TRBD2. Near its end, the DNA agrees better with TRBJ2-7, so the J call may be wrong. The length of the CDR3 is 15 residues. Germline V gene lookup returns CDR1 MNHNS and CDR2 SASEGT. The CDR3 bases are TGTGCCAGCAGTGATTTGAGCGGGGGGGCCAATGAGCAGTACTTC. Encoded protein: CASSDLSGGANEQYF.

There are a few counts of this clonotype. This chain uses TRBV10-2 with TRBJ2-1, with 7 bases fitting TRBD2. This CDR3 has 14 amino acids. V lost 1 base and J lost 7; bases outside the gene matches: 4. The germline gives CDR1 WSHSY, CDR2 SAAADI. The CDR3 loop is CASSELSGINEQFF. CDR3 nucleotide sequence: TGCGCCAGCAGTGAGTTAAGCGGGATAAATGAGCAGTTCTTC.

The rearrangement uses TRBV6-1 and TRBJ1-2; D is possibly TRBD1 (5 bases). The germline V gene has CDR1 MNHNS and CDR2 SASEGT. This CDR3 comprises 13 residues. Deletions cut 10 bases from V and 6 bases from J, with 18 bases between. This CDR3 reads CATDINRGNGYTF. The CDR3 DNA sequence: TGTGCCACCGATATTAATAGGGGAAATGGCTACACCTTC.

This chain connects TRBV6-1 to TRBJ2-4, with 8 bases matching TRBD2. The end of the DNA fits TRBJ2-1 better, so the J call may be wrong. The CDR3 runs 14 residues. Germline loops: CDR1 MNHNS, CDR2 SASEGT. CDR3 loop: CASSAVGRANEQFF. The DNA of the CDR3 is TGTGCCAGCAGTGCTGTCGGGAGGGCCAATGAGCAGTTCTTC.

This clonotype turned up a few times. This chain links TRBV7-6 with TRBJ2-1, with TRBD1 matching over 11 bases. The length of the CDR3 is 16 residues. The trim removed 5 bases at V and 6 bases at J, leaving 9 bases unmatched. The germline V gene has CDR1 SGHVS and CDR2 FNYEAQ. The CDR3 loop reads CASSPRPGQGGNEQFF. CDR3 nucleotides: TGTGCCAGCAGCCCAAGGCCGGGACAGGGGGGCAATGAGCAGTTCTTC.

This sequence joins TRBV6-5 and TRBJ2-4; the D is unclear. CDR1 and CDR2 (germline): MNHEY, SVGAGI. Between the trimmed V and J ends, which lost 5 bases and 0 bases, there was a span of 14 bases. CDR3 length equals 16 residues. The CDR3 loop is CASSTPQALAKNIQYF. CDR3 coding DNA: TGTGCCAGCAGTACTCCCCAGGCTCTAGCCAAAAACATTCAGTACTTC.

This clonotype is a singleton in its sample. J is TRBJ2-3 and V is TRBV11-3; no definite D call. CDR3 length equals 17 residues. Germline values: CDR1 SGHNT, CDR2 YENEEA. Trimming stripped 5 bases from V and 1 base from J, with 19 bases between. The CDR3 region has the DNA TGTGCCAGCAGCGTAGGTTTAGGCCGCGAGGGCACAGATACGCAGTATTTT. Translating gives CASSVGLGREGTDTQYF.

This clonotype has ten or more counts. This chain links TRBV7-9 with TRBJ2-5, with D uncertain. V was shortened by 3 bases and J by 2 bases, with 7 bases between the two germline ends. The CDR3 length is 13 residues. Germline CDR1 and CDR2: SEHNR and FQNEAQ (reference sequence). The CDR3 sequence is CASSFVQQETQYF. The CDR3 DNA reads TGTGCCAGCAGCTTCGTGCAGCAAGAGACCCAGTACTTC. The full variable domain, rest sourced from reference TRBV7-9 and TRBJ2-5, is DTGVSQNPRHKITKRGQNVTFRCDPISEHNRLYWYRQTLGQGPEFLTYFQNEAQLEKSRLLSDRFSAERPKGSFSTLEIQRTEQGDSAMYLCASSFVQQETQYFGPGTRLLVL.

This rearrangement joins TRBV6-1 to TRBJ2-3; D assignment may be TRBD1 or TRBD2 (6 bases each). Germline lookup yields CDR1 MNHNS and CDR2 SASEGT. The ends were cut back, 1 base at V and 4 bases at J, with 15 bases in the middle. The CDR3 loop spans 16 amino acids. The CDR3 bases are TGTGCCAGCAGTGAAGGCACGGGGGCCTTTGCAGATACGCAGTATTTT. This encodes CASSEGTGAFADTQYF.

With respect to this clonotype: One junction end disagrees with the germline gene, perhaps due to a read error. CDR3 coding DNA: TGTGCCAGCAGTGAACGCCTAGCGGGATTTCTGTTCTTC. Its translation is CASSERLAGFLFF. The chain employs TRBV6-1 and TRBJ2-5, with TRBD2 matching over 9 bases. This CDR3 contains 13 residues. Germline values: CDR1 MNHNS, CDR2 SASEGT.

This chain's CDR3 is CASSRDGGDTQYF. The CDR3, as DNA: TGTGCCAGCAGTCGGGACGGGGGGGATACGCAGTATTTT. The V call is TRBV12-3 or TRBV12-4, the J call TRBJ2-3; TRBD2 matches at 7 bases. The junction had 5 bases not matched to a gene; V was cut back by 5 bases and J by 6 bases. This CDR3 comprises 13 residues.

The J gene is TRBJ2-1, the V gene TRBV7-2; 11 positions agree with TRBD2. With 3 bases clipped from V and 10 bases from J, the junction kept 14 bases outside the gene matches. This CDR3 comprises 17 residues. Germline loops: CDR1 SGHTA, CDR2 FQGNSA. DNA of the CDR3: TGTGCCAGCAGCTTCACTAGCGGGGGTACAAAAACCTACGAGCAGTTCTTC. As protein: CASSFTSGGTKTYEQFF.

This clonotype was seen only a few times. The chain employs TRBV6-1 and TRBJ2-4; D call uncertain. This CDR3 has 13 residues. Germline V CDR1 and CDR2: MNHNS, SASEGT. V lost 8 bases and J 13 bases, leaving 21 bases between the germline ends. CDR3 loop: CASFAPAGSEQYF. The CDR3 DNA is TGTGCCAGCTTCGCACCCGCCGGCAGTGAGCAGTACTTC.

The chain is built from TRBV10-1 and TRBJ2-1; D not certain. The length of the CDR3 is 11 residues. V dropped 5 bases and J dropped 4 bases, with 3 bases sitting between them. Per germline, CDR1 WNHNN and CDR2 SYGVQD (reference sequence). The CDR3 here is CASSTYNEQFF. The CDR3 bases are TGCGCCAGCAGTACTTACAATGAGCAGTTCTTC.